This T cell receptor beta chain is drawn from a study of T cells in Graves' hyperthyroidism and ophthalmopathy. Study conclusions and caveats: Ophthalmopathy stood apart from stable hyperthyroidism in a 13 V-J model.

Preceding any ophthalmopathy symptoms, the blood sample dates from first hyperthyroidism diagnosis. TCR beta CDR3 sequences were amplified from RNA transcripts. RT-PCR in the first round (using the HTBI primer set) targeted the TCR CDR3. MiXCR was run by TCRdb on the multiplex PCR reads, yielding one entry per CDR3 protein. The data show over 200,000 distinct CDR3 sequences, more than 12% seen once. CDR1 and CDR2 (germline): SGHRS, YFSETQ. The CDR3 contains 18 residues. Deletions cut 0 bases from V and 0 bases from J, with 18 bases between. This clonotype was recorded many times. What it binds is unknown.

The rearrangement links TRBV5-1 to TRBJ1-2; the D is unclear. The clonotype comes from a woman in her 40s with Graves' hyperthyroidism that later progressed to Graves' ophthalmopathy. Sequencing input: blood. CDR3 amino acids: CASSLVGDSRRANYGYTF. The CDR3 DNA reads as TGCGCCAGCAGCTTGGTTGGGGATAGCAGGAGAGCTAACTATGGCTACACCTTC.